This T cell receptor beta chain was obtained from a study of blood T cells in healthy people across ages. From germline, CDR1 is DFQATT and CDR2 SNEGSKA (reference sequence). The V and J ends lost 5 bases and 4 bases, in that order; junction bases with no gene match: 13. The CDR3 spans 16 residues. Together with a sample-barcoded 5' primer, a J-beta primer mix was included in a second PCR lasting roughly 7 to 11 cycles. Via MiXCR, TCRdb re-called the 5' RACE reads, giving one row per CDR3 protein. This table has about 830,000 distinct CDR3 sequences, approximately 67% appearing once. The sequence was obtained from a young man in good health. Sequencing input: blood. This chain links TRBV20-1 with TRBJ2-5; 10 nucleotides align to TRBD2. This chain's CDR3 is CSAPPLAGGPRETQYF. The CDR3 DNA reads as TGCAGTGCTCCCCCTTTAGCGGGGGGACCCCGAGAGACCCAGTACTTC.